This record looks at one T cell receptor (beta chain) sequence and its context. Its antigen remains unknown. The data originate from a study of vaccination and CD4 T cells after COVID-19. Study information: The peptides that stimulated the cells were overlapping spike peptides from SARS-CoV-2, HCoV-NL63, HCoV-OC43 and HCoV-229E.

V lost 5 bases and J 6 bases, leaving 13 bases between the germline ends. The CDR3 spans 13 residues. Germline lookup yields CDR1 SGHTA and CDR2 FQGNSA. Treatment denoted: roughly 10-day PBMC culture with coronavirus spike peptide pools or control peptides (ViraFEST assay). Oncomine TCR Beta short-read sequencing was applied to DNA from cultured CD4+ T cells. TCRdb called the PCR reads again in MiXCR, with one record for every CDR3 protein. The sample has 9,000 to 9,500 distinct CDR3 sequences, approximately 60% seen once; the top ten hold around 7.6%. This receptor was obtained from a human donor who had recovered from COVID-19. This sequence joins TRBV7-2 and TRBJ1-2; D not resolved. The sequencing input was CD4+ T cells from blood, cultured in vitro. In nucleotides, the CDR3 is TGTGCCAGCAGCCCAGCGCGGGTTCATGGCTACACCTTC. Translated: CASSPARVHGYTF.